The clone carrying this T cell receptor (beta chain) was seen more than once but under ten times. V dropped 8 bases and J dropped 8 bases, with 15 bases sitting between them. Per germline, CDR1 MNHEY and CDR2 SMNVEV (reference sequence). This CDR3 comprises 12 residues. The data belong to a study of blood T cell repertoires in COVID-19. Study-wide context: COVID-19 samples, acute and convalescent, were from the United States, Italy and Spain.

The assay was immunoSEQ multiplex PCR, and TCRdb's table has in-frame clones only and misses some. The data show roughly 260,000 clones, 85% to 95% seen once. Sequenced material: PBMCs or T cells enriched from blood (not recorded which). The chain is built from TRBV27 and TRBJ1-1, with D unclear. This TCR derives from a young woman who had recovered from COVID-19. The CDR3 DNA follows: TGTGCCAGCTCACAAAGTGGCAGGGAAGCTTTCTTT. It yields the protein CASSQSGREAFF.